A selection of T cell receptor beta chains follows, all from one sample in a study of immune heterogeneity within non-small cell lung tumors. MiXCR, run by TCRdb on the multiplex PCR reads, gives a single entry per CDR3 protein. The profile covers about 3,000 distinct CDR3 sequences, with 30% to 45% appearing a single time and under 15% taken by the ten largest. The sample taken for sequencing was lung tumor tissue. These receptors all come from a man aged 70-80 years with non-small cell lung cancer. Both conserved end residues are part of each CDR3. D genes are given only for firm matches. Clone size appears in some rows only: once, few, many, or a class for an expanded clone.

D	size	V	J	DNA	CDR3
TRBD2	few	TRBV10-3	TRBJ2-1	TGTGCCATCAGCCGAACACTAGCGGGAGCGCTCAATGAGCAGTTCTTC	CAISRTLAGALNEQFF
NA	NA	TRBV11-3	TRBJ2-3	TGTGCCTCAGGGGCGGGATCCACAGATACGCAGTATTTT	CASGAGSTDTQYF
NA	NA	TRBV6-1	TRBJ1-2	TGTGCCAGCAGAAGCAGGGCGTTTGGGGATGGCTACACCTTC	CASRSRAFGDGYTF
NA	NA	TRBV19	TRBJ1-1	TGTGCCAGTAACCTACAGGGTGAAGTTTTCTTT	CASNLQGEVFF
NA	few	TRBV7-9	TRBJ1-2	TGTGCCAGCAGCTTCACTCTCGGAGGGGAGCGTGGCTACACCTTC	CASSFTLGGERGYTF
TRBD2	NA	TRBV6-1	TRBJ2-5	TGTGCCAGCAGCGTACTAGCGGGAGGTTCAGAGACCCAGTACTTC	CASSVLAGGSETQYF
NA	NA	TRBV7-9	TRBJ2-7	TGTGCCAGCAGCGAACAAAACACAGGGTTGAGGGAGCAGTACTTC	CASSEQNTGLREQYF
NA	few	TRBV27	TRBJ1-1	TGTGCCAGCAGTTTGGACAGTGGGGTCACTGAAGCTTTCTTT	CASSLDSGVTEAFF
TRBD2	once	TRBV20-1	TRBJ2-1	TGCAGTGCTCCACCGACTGGCGGGAGGGCCGGGGGCTCCTACAATGAGCAGTTCTTC	CSAPPTGGRAGGSYNEQFF
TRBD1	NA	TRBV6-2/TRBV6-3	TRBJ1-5	TGTGCCAGCAGTGTACAGGGGCAAGGTCAGCCCCAGCATTTT	CASSVQGQGQPQHF
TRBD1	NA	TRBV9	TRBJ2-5	TGTGCCAGCAGCGTGGCTATCGGACAGGCCCAAGAGACCCAGTACTTC	CASSVAIGQAQETQYF
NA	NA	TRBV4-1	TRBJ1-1	TGCGCCAGCAGCCAGTCCTCGGGGACGCCTTACACTGAAGCTTTCTTT	CASSQSSGTPYTEAFF
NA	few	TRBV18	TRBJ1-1	TGTGCCAGCTCACAGGGGATGAACACTGAAGCTTTCTTT	CASSQGMNTEAFF
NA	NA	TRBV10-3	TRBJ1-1	TGTGCCATCAGTGGAGACTCTCAAGGGGGCACTGAAGCTTTCTTT	CAISGDSQGGTEAFF
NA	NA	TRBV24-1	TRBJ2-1	TGTGCCACCAGTCACGGCGGATTCTACAATGAGCAGTTCTTC	CATSHGGFYNEQFF
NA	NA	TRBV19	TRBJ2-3	TGTGCCAGTAGCGGGAGAGGGGCAGATACGCAGTATTTT	CASSGRGADTQYF
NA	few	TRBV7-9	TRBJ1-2	TGTGCCAGCAGCTTGAGGGGAGGAGATGGCTACACCTTC	CASSLRGGDGYTF